The sequence of this T cell receptor (beta chain) was determined in a study of cytomegalovirus exposure and HLA in healthy donors. Regarding the study as a whole: As was reported, the HLA-A and HLA-B alleles of most subjects were accurately predicted from TCR beta sequences. A further, later analysis showed that HLA-associated TCR beta chains (compared with equally common others) were more clonally expanded. At a 0.05 false discovery rate, a later analysis found approximately 17,000 TCR beta sequences to be associated with HLA alleles.

Sampled while nominally healthy, donors likely had unrecorded immune exposures. Regarding this clone: Its specificity is not known.

PCR amplification relied on 60 Vbeta primers (plus 13 Jbeta primers). Sequencing used immunoSEQ multiplex PCR; TCRdb keeps in-frame clones, though not all of them. The sample contains roughly 110,000 clones, 70% to 85% of which appear only once. Sequencing input: PBMCs. The clonotype originates from a boy aged 5-17 years in good health and CMV-seronegative.

The CDR3 bases are TGTGCCTGGAGGGGAGACAAGAACACTGAAGCTTTCTTT. It translates to CAWRGDKNTEAFF. The rearrangement joins TRBV30 to TRBJ1-1, with D unresolved. Trimming took off 3 bases at V and 1 base at J, with 9 bases between the two ends. Looked up from germline, CDR1 is GTSNPN and CDR2 is SVGIG (reference sequence). The CDR3 spans 13 residues.